The clone carrying this TCR beta chain was counted only a few times. Germline V CDR1 and CDR2: MDHEN, SYDVKM. V dropped 8 bases and J dropped 1; count of bases not matched to a gene: 6. The CDR3 is 14 residues long. This specimen belongs to a study of beta chain features in type 1 diabetes. Sequenced material consisted of expressed TCRB transcripts (all of the isolated RNA was reverse transcribed). This table comes from immunoSEQ multiplex PCR, and its TCRdb copy is limited to in-frame clones, with some not included. Seen here are over 350,000 clones, over 13% observed once, and the top ten hold under 0.02%.

The gene calls are TRBV28 and TRBJ2-3, with TRBD1 matching 7 bases. The TCR originated in a woman aged 18 to 35 in good health. Sequenced input: naive CD4+ T cells from blood. The CDR3 coding sequence is TGTGCCAGCCGACAGGGTAGGGGCACAGATACGCAGTATTTT. Residues: CASRQGRGTDTQYF.